What follows describes a single TCR beta chain. These data belong to a study of blood T cell repertoires in COVID-19. Study as a whole: Specimens from acute and convalescent COVID-19 originated in the United States, Italy and Spain.

Assay: immunoSEQ multiplex PCR; the TCRdb copy retains only in-frame clones and omits some. The sample lists under 350,000 clones; approximately 90% were seen once. This CDR3 comprises 15 residues. V was cut by 4 bases and J by 0 bases, with 11 bases left in between. CDR1 is SGHRS and CDR2 is YFSETQ in the germline V gene. The rearrangement joins TRBV5-1 to TRBJ1-3; D remains ambiguous. Sequences were obtained from peripheral blood. This clonotype originated in a man in his forties with acute or convalescent COVID-19. The CDR3: CASSPGFSSGNTIYF. The CDR3 nucleotides are TGCGCCAGCAGCCCGGGATTCAGCTCTGGAAACACCATATATTTT.